Listed below are T cell receptor beta chains from one sample, sequenced in a study of CD8 T cells in ankylosing spondylitis. Via MiXCR, TCRdb re-called the 5' RACE reads, giving one row per CDR3 protein. The sample has over 95,000 distinct CDR3 sequences, over 6.5% seen once. The sample comprised blood, either unsorted or a sorted T cell fraction (not recorded which). Source of these receptors: a male donor with ankylosing spondylitis or in good health (not recorded which). Each CDR3 is given with its conserved first and last residue.

TRBJ2-2,TRBV4-3,CASSRFLLVAGELFF
TRBJ1-1,TRBV29-1,CSVEEGAKNTEAFF
TRBJ2-7,TRBV6-1,CASTPDRELYEQYF
TRBJ1-5,TRBV20-1,CSARDQGGQPQHF
TRBJ1-1,TRBV20-1,CSASFRVGTEAFF
TRBJ2-6,TRBV4-3,CASSQESTSGANVLTF
TRBJ2-7,TRBV4-2,CASSHQGQGTSYEQYF
TRBJ2-3,TRBV10-3,CAISPRGGQSTDTQYF
TRBJ2-1,TRBV3-1,CASSRTSGASYNEQFF
TRBJ1-2,TRBV6-1,CASSEGRVGYTF
TRBJ2-1,TRBV20-1,CSARIYLYNEQFF
TRBJ1-2,TRBV4-2,CASSQANPKVGYTF
TRBJ2-2,TRBV27,CASSFTPPTQSNTGELFF
TRBJ2-7,TRBV13,CASSRRRYEQYF
TRBJ2-6,TRBV12-3/TRBV12-4,CASSLHRGQGKGANVLTF
TRBJ2-5,TRBV27,CASSLFPGTSGQETQYF
TRBJ2-5,TRBV18,CASSPNAGGVQETQYF
TRBJ1-1,TRBV30,CAWSVPPGVTEAFF
TRBJ2-2,TRBV7-2,CASSAFGRGVTGELFF
TRBJ1-1,TRBV5-1,CASSLDTEAFF
TRBJ2-1,TRBV12-3/TRBV12-4,CASRTRGSYNEQFF
TRBJ2-7,TRBV18,CASSLGSGGSAYEQYF
TRBJ2-7,TRBV29-1,CSVQGGGRVYEQYF
TRBJ2-1,TRBV7-2,CASSLGLAGKNEQFF
TRBJ2-5,TRBV25-1,CAILVSETQYF
TRBJ2-5,TRBV29-1,CSVGAGNQETQYF
TRBJ1-4,TRBV12-3/TRBV12-4,CASRQTGSPAIF
TRBJ2-7,TRBV4-3,CASSQGGLSYEQYF
TRBJ1-1,TRBV6-5,CASRYGYSGVLDTEAFF
TRBJ2-7,TRBV11-2,CATSVRDGGSSGAYEQYF
TRBJ2-3,TRBV12-3/TRBV12-4,CASSRGLAPLGDTQYF
TRBJ2-3,TRBV5-8,CASEPGTGSDTQYF
TRBJ2-3,TRBV5-1,CASSLRTADTQYF
TRBJ2-3,TRBV7-3,CASSLGQVSTDTQYF
TRBJ1-3,TRBV7-2,CASNVGGSGNTIYF
TRBJ2-5,TRBV4-2,CASSQSTRGLKGQETQYF
TRBJ2-2,TRBV12-3/TRBV12-4,CTSFNLSILNRERTGELFF
TRBJ2-7,TRBV27,CASSHGQGGYEQYF
TRBJ2-1,TRBV11-2,CASSLVHFAGSSYNEQFF
TRBJ2-1,TRBV12-5,CASGFGQGGNEQFF
TRBJ2-1,TRBV4-1,CASSQGRGTSNEQFF
TRBJ2-1,TRBV11-1,CASSFGSSGSLEQFF
TRBJ2-7,TRBV5-1,CASSLAGTGNEQYF
TRBJ2-1,TRBV10-3,CAISEGIGYYNEQFF
TRBJ2-3,TRBV9,CASSATISDTQYF
TRBJ1-6,TRBV20-1,CSAPLRGANSPLHF
TRBJ2-1,TRBV19,CASSRRYGSTIPEQFF
TRBJ2-5,TRBV21-1,CASSKVRDPAQETQYF
TRBJ2-1,TRBV7-3,CASSLTRTSGRDEQFF
TRBJ1-1,TRBV20-1,CSANEDGYTEAFF
TRBJ2-1,TRBV11-1,CASSLIWRRSIPSYNEQFF
TRBJ2-3,TRBV4-3,CASSQGPGGRSDTQYF
TRBJ2-3,TRBV5-1,CASSLALGDTQYF
TRBJ2-2,TRBV3-1,CASSQAQVNTGELFF
TRBJ1-1,TRBV29-1,CSVREWSTEAFF
TRBJ2-1,TRBV7-2,CASSLVADPLGIEQFF
TRBJ1-5,TRBV28,CASSLWTGRANQPQHF
TRBJ2-7,TRBV7-2,CASLGVSSYEQYF
TRBJ2-3,TRBV10-3,CAISNRTDTQYF